The 21 T cell receptor beta chains given below trace back to one sample, sequenced in a study of T cells in Graves' hyperthyroidism and ophthalmopathy. From RNA transcripts, TCR beta CDR3 regions were amplified. HTBI primers were employed in a first-round RT-PCR of the TCR CDR3. TCRdb called the multiplex PCR reads again in MiXCR, with one record for every CDR3 protein. Of about 520,000 distinct CDR3 sequences listed, approximately 25% are singletons. Sequenced input: blood. All receptors derive from a woman between 25 and 40 years old with Graves' ophthalmopathy.

The chain has TRBV3-1 and TRBJ1-1; 12 bases align to TRBD1. From germline, CDR1 is LGHDT and CDR2 YNNKEL (reference sequence). There are 15 residues in the CDR3. V lost 5 bases to trimming and J lost 3 bases; unmatched junction nucleotides: 4. The chain's CDR3 is CASSARDRGHTEAFF. CDR3 coding DNA: TGTGCCAGCAGCGCAAGGGACAGGGGGCACACTGAAGCTTTCTTT.

This clonotype occurred many times. The J gene is TRBJ2-7, the V gene TRBV6-5, with TRBD1 matching over 7 bases. CDR1 MNHEY and CDR2 SVGAGI come from the germline V gene. CDR3 size: 16 residues. V gave up 2 bases and J gave up 1 base; unmatched junction bases: 8. CDR3 loop: CASSYARTGDSYEQYF. DNA for the CDR3: TGTGCCAGCAGTTACGCAAGGACAGGAGATTCCTACGAGCAGTACTTC.

J is TRBJ2-5 and V is TRBV5-6; 8 bases fit TRBD1. V lost 4 bases and J lost 4; bases outside the gene matches: 9. The CDR3 is made up of 15 amino acids. Germline values: CDR1 SGHDT, CDR2 YYEEEE. CDR3 sequence: CASSPRTGYSETQYF. The CDR3 DNA follows: TGTGCCAGCAGCCCCCGGACAGGGTATTCAGAGACCCAGTACTTC.

This clonotype came up many times. The rearrangement uses TRBV6-1 and TRBJ2-7, with D tentatively TRBD1 (5 bases). CDR1 is MNHNS and CDR2 is SASEGT in the germline V gene. The germline V and J ends were trimmed by 4 bases and 0 bases, with 13 bases remaining between them. CDR3 size: 15 residues. The CDR3 region has the DNA TGTGCCAGCAGTGCTAATTCTCAGGGCTCCTACGAGCAGTACTTC. Protein: CASSANSQGSYEQYF.

This clonotype showed up many times. The chain carries TRBV6-2 or TRBV6-3 and TRBJ1-2; D is unresolved. The CDR3 runs to 12 residues. CDR1 and CDR2 (germline): MNHEY, SVGEGT. Trimming shortened V by 6 bases and J by 4 bases, and 9 bases separated the two germline ends. CDR3 DNA sequence: TGTGCCAGCAGCCCCGACCTCTATGGCTACACCTTC. Translating it yields CASSPDLYGYTF.

This clonotype was observed a few times. The rearrangement joins TRBV18 to TRBJ2-7; possibly TRBD1 for D (5 bases). Germline V gene lookup returns CDR1 KGHSH and CDR2 LQKENI. Between the trimmed V and J ends, which lost 3 bases and 0 bases, there was a span of 15 bases. This CDR3 has 16 amino acids. The CDR3 region is CASSPDDSPSSYEQYF. The CDR3 DNA reads as TGTGCCAGCTCACCTGACGACAGCCCTAGCTCCTACGAGCAGTACTTC.

The chain is built from TRBV30 and TRBJ2-7, with D perhaps given as TRBD1 or TRBD2 (5 bases each). There are 16 residues in the CDR3. CDR1 and CDR2 (germline): GTSNPN, SVGIG (reference sequence). Trimming left V 1 base short and J 2 bases short, with 18 bases between. The CDR3 is CAWSGRGRGSPYEQYF. The CDR3 region has the DNA TGTGCCTGGAGTGGCCGGGGAAGGGGCTCCCCCTACGAGCAGTACTTC.

Regarding this clonotype: Since no conserved phenylalanine or tryptophan closes the CDR3, a read error is the likely cause. The rearrangement joins TRBV7-9 to TRBJ1-2; no definite D call. The germline CDR1 and CDR2 sequences are SEHNR and FQNEAQ (reference sequence). CDR3 length: 12 amino acids. V lost 6 bases to trimming and J lost 8 bases, with 13 bases between them. This CDR3 is CASRPTLGGYTY. Written as DNA, the CDR3 is TGTGCCAGCAGACCGACTTTGGGGGGCTACACCTAC.

This clonotype was counted at least ten times. The chain is built from TRBV6-1 and TRBJ2-2, with TRBD1 identical over 8 bases. The CDR3 sequence is 16 residues long. V lost 2 bases, J lost 4 bases, and 6 bases stayed unmatched. Germline V gene sequence: CDR1 MNHNS, CDR2 SASEGT. In DNA form, the CDR3 reads TGTGCCAGCAGTGAAATTACCGGACAGGGCACCGGGGAGCTGTTTTTT. Its translation is CASSEITGQGTGELFF.

This clonotype was seen many times. The V gene is TRBV10-3, the J gene TRBJ1-5, with D uncertain. Trimming shortened V by 10 bases and J by 0 bases, and 16 bases separated the two germline ends. Germline V CDR1 and CDR2: ENHRY, SYGVKD. The CDR3 is 15 residues long. CDR3 in DNA: TGTGCCACCAGCCTTAACAGAGATAGCAATCAGCCCCAGCATTTT. It codes for CATSLNRDSNQPQHF.

This clonotype was observed at least ten times. The V gene is TRBV29-1, the J gene TRBJ1-2; weak D call: TRBD1 (5 bases). Germline CDR1 and CDR2: SQVTM and ANQGSEA. CDR3 length equals 12 residues. Trimming left V 3 bases short and J 8 bases short, with 13 bases between. Here the CDR3 DNA reads TGCAGCGTTGATGTTGGGGACGGCGGCTACACCTTC. This encodes CSVDVGDGGYTF.

This clonotype occurred a few times. CDR3 sequence reads: CASSPIPRTNEQYF. CDR3 DNA sequence: TGTGCCAGCTCACCAATCCCCAGGACTAACGAGCAGTACTTC. V is TRBV18 and J is TRBJ2-7; TRBD2 might be the D (6 bases). The length of the CDR3 is 14 residues. V was trimmed by 2 bases and J by 5 bases, leaving 13 bases between them. Germline V CDR1 and CDR2: KGHSH, LQKENI.

CDR3 DNA sequence: TGCAGTGCTAGAGTTTCTCGTGGCAGTTACGAGCAGTACTTC. It specifies CSARVSRGSYEQYF. V gene TRBV20-1 combines with J gene TRBJ2-7; D is ambiguous. V shed 1 base and J shed 4 bases, with 14 bases lying between them. Per germline, CDR1 DFQATT and CDR2 SNEGSKA (reference sequence). The CDR3 is 14 amino acids.

This clonotype was counted at least ten times. This chain uses TRBV5-1 with TRBJ2-7, with TRBD1 matching 11 bases. The CDR3 length is 17 residues. V gave up 4 bases and J gave up 2 bases; unmatched junction bases: 11. The V gene's germline CDR1 is SGHRS and CDR2 YFSETQ. The DNA of the CDR3 is TGCGCCAGCAGCACAAGGACAGGGGGCCCGAGGGCCTACGAGCAGTACTTC. It encodes CASSTRTGGPRAYEQYF.

The chain employs TRBV19 and TRBJ2-5, with D perhaps TRBD1 or TRBD2 (5 bases each). Germline CDR1 reads LNHDA; CDR2 reads SQIVND (reference sequence). Trimming took 1 base from V and 4 from J, leaving 13 bases between them. There are 15 residues in the CDR3. CDR3 protein: CASSIARDGSETQYF. The CDR3 DNA reads TGTGCCAGTAGTATAGCTAGGGACGGCTCAGAGACCCAGTACTTC.

The CDR3 bases are TGCGCCAGCGACAGGGCCCAGCATCAGCCCCAGCATTTT. It translates to CASDRAQHQPQHF. The chain recombines TRBV10-1 with TRBJ1-5; the match to TRBD1 covers 7 bases. This CDR3 contains 13 residues. After removal of 8 bases from V and 5 bases from J, the junction contained 6 bases not matched to a gene. CDR1 and CDR2 from the germline V gene are WNHNN and SYGVQD (reference sequence).

This rearrangement joins TRBV5-1 to TRBJ2-5, with a tentative D call TRBD1 (7 bases). Trimming left V 4 bases short and J 4 bases short, with 14 bases between. This CDR3 has 14 amino acids. From germline, CDR1 is SGHRS and CDR2 YFSETQ. Here the CDR3 reads CASSAGTVGETQYF. CDR3 DNA sequence: TGCGCCAGCAGCGCGGGGACAGTCGGAGAGACCCAGTACTTC.

This clonotype showed up just a few times. This chain links TRBV6-1 with TRBJ1-5; D is unclear. Germline assignment: CDR1 MNHNS and CDR2 SASEGT. The CDR3 extends over 14 amino acids. The V end lost 3 bases, the J end lost 5 bases, and 11 bases lay between the germline ends. For the CDR3, the DNA is TGTGCCAGCAGTGACCTGGGAAAGGATCAGCCCCAGCATTTT. Translation gives CASSDLGKDQPQHF.

Ten or more counts support this clonotype. This sequence joins TRBV20-1 and TRBJ2-7; perhaps TRBD1 as D (6 bases). V lost 0 bases, J lost 3 bases, and 15 bases lay in between. Germline V gives CDR1 DFQATT, CDR2 SNEGSKA (reference sequence). This CDR3 region has 15 residues. The CDR3 reads CSAREMAGDDYEQYF. In DNA, the CDR3 is TGCAGTGCTAGAGAAATGGCAGGGGACGACTACGAGCAGTACTTC.

This clonotype has a count of ten or more. The chain is built from TRBV18 and TRBJ2-5, with 13 bases that match TRBD2. V lost 8 bases, J lost 2 bases, and 2 bases stayed unmatched. CDR1 KGHSH and CDR2 LQKENI come from the germline V gene. The CDR3 has 14 amino acids. CDR3 DNA: TGTGCCAGCCGGACTAGCGGGGGTCAAGAGACCCAGTACTTC. Translated: CASRTSGGQETQYF.

This clonotype was observed at least ten times. The genes are TRBV20-1 and TRBJ1-5; weak D call: TRBD1 (5 bases). This CDR3 is 13 amino acids long. Germline values: CDR1 DFQATT, CDR2 SNEGSKA (reference sequence). Trimming removed 6 bases at V and 0 bases at J, with 9 bases between. The CDR3 region is CSAEDSSNQPQHF. The CDR3 bases are TGCAGTGCCGAAGACAGTAGCAATCAGCCCCAGCATTTT.